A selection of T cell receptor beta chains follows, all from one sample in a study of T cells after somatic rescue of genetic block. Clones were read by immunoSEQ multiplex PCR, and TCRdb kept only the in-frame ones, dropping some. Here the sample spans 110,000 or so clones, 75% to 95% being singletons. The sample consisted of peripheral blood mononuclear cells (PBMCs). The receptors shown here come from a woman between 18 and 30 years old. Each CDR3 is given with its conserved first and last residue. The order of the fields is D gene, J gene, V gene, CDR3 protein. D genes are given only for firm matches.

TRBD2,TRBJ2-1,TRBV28,CASSPRTSGGAYNEQFF
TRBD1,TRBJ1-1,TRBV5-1,CASSGGQGAAEAFF
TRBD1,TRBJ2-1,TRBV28,CASSVPGQYNEQFF
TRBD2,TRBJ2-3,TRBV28,CASSLVGGGTDTQYF
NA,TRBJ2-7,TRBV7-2,CASSLRAPLKSYEQYF
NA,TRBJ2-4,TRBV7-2,CASTPAAGSLAKNIQYF
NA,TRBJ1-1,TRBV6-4,CASSSKEAF
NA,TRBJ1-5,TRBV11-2,CASSLGRNSNQPQHF
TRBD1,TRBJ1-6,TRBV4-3,CASSQERGQGSSPLHF
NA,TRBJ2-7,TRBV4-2,CASSQDSGHRQYEQYF
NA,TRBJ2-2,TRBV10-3,CAISVGRNTGELFF
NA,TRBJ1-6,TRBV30,CASGWNNSPLHF
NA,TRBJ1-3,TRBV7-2,CASSLQGADTIYF
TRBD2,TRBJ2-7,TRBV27,CASRSGTSSQSF
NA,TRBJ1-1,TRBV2,CASNPQINTEAFF
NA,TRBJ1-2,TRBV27,CASGGILNYGYTF
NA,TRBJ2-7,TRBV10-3,CAISTAGEQYF
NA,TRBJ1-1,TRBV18,CASSPPTGGSPEAFF
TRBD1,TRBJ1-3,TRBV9,CASSVGPGQRARNTIYF
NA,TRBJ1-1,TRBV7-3,CASSLIGGENTEAFF
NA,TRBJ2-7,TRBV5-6,CASSLGTYEQYF
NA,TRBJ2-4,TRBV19,CASSMPQLLAKNIQYF
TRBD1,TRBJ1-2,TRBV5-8,CASSHGQGYGYTF
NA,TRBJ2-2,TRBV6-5,CASSYVSGELFF
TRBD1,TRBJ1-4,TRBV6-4,CASSDLPGQGEKLFF
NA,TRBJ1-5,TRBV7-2,CASSYLWSLNSNQPQHF
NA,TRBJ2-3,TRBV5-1,CASSLGSADTQYF
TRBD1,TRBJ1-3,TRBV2,CASSRTGTGFFGNTIYF
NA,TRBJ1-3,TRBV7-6,CASSPPGAGNTIYF
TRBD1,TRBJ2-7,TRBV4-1,CASSQEPWTGYEQYF
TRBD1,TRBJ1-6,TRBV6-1,CASRIGQGANSPLHF
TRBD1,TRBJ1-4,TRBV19,CASRDRVGNEKLFF
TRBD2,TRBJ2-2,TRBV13,CASRKTGGPTGELFF
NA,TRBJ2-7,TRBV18,CASNAGGQLYEQYF
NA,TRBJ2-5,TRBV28,CASPLSWWETQYF
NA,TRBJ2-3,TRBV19,CASSIDNGVLQYF
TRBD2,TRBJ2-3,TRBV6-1,CASSRLAGDTDTQYF
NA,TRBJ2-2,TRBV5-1,CASSINTGELFF
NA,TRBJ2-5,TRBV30,CAWSVISGPFGETQYF
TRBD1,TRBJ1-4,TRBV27,CASSSLTGVNEKLFF
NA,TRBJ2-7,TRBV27,CASSFAGVEQYF